This T cell receptor beta chain came from a study of blood T cell repertoires in COVID-19 (dated by TCRdb to about 2020). For the wider study: The collaborator samples originated in the United States, Italy and Spain and spanned the acute and convalescent phases of COVID-19. The material from the prospective study consisted of cDNA or gDNA derived from T cells, B-cell-depleted T cells, or PBMCs. Subjects who had been exposed to COVID-19, were actively infected with it, or had recovered from it provided the deeply sampled blood TCRbeta repertoires that made up the dataset. The repertoires were released in a freely available public database meant as a resource for research on the immune response to SARS-CoV-2. Samples came from the ongoing ImmuneRACE study (first 160 participants) plus 1,254 subjects from 6 global collaborators. A de-identified subject ID, COVID-19 status, age in years and sex were almost always included in the sample metadata. Where available, HLA class I and class II types were obtained from metadata supplied by the sample provider rather than from assay-based typing. What the study reported, not specific to this receptor: Clinical and demographic metadata were provided uncurated, with the amount varying by source and participant.

The collaborating institutions used their own protocols to collect whole blood in K2EDTA tubes. Collaborator samples were shipped for TCRbeta analysis as frozen whole blood, isolated PBMCs, or DNA extracted from either sample type. Details on this clone: The target of this receptor is not known. Base qualities were left out, and no much larger clone turns up one base away.

Relative to germline, V is 1 base shorter and J is 4 bases shorter, with 9 bases between their ends. The CDR3 has 14 amino acids, counting the end cysteine and phenylalanine. The kept DNA is CDR3 alone, 42 bases in frame from the first base. CDR1 LGHDT and CDR2 YNNKEL are derived from the germline V gene (reference sequence). The immunoSEQ Assay, a bias-controlled multiplex PCR, was used to amplify TCRbeta CDR3 regions from genomic DNA. As for the original processing: The number of nucleated cells in each sample was estimated by amplification of reference gene primers within the assay. To quantify the absolute abundance of each unique TCRbeta CDR3 rearrangement, sequence reads were collapsed and filtered. For each sample, productive Simpson clonality was calculated as the square root of Simpson's diversity index across productive rearrangements. As stored in TCRdb, this immuneACCESS dataset retains in-frame rearrangements with V and J assigned. A fraction of the clones does not appear; measured against another copy, unresolved V genes explain less than half of the discrepancy, and the remainder lacks a known reason. For V, J and clone size, that table is used; D and trimming come from the DNA. This sample comprises under 200,000 clones, about three quarters of them detected only once. The ten largest clones take up roughly 8.6% of the sample.

This receptor was taken from a man between 60 and 70 years old with acute or convalescent COVID-19. This chain joins TRBV3-1 (or the pseudogene TRBV3-2) to TRBJ2-3; no D gene can be assigned with confidence. The sequencing sample was made of peripheral blood. The CDR3 in this case is CASSQAGAPDTQYF. In nucleotides, the sequence is TGTGCCAGCAGCCAAGCAGGCGCCCCAGATACGCAGTATTTT.